These 3 T cell receptor beta chains were sequenced from one sample in a study of blood T cell repertoires in COVID-19. Some clones are missing from TCRdb's copy, which holds only in-frame ones; the method was immunoSEQ multiplex PCR. This sample has 90,000 to 120,000 clones; over 65% occur once, and the top ten carry over 20%. The source material was peripheral blood. Receptor source: a man in his 60s with acute or convalescent COVID-19.

CDR3 bases: TGCGCCAGCAGCGGTTCTGTCTCGGGTACTGAAGCTTTCTTT. Translating it yields CASSGSVSGTEAFF. V gene TRBV10-1 combines with J gene TRBJ1-1; no definite D call. The CDR3 loop spans 14 amino acids. The germline V gene has CDR1 WNHNN and CDR2 SYGVQD (reference sequence). V lost 6 bases, J lost 5 bases, and 16 bases lay in between.

This clone occurred once. The chain joins TRBV5-1 to TRBJ2-7; 7 bases agree with TRBD2. Germline CDR1 and CDR2: SGHRS and YFSETQ. The CDR3 loop spans 13 amino acids. After removal of 0 bases from V and 6 bases from J, the junction contained 3 bases not matched to a gene. The CDR3 coding sequence is TGCGCCAGCAGCTTGGGTAGGGAGGGCGAGCAGTACTTC. It codes for CASSLGREGEQYF.

V usage is TRBV25-1 and J usage is TRBJ2-3; D might be TRBD2 (6 bases). Germline V CDR1 and CDR2: MGHDK, SYGVNS. This CDR3 spans 15 amino acids. V lost 4 bases and J lost 0, with 11 bases in between. The CDR3 region is CASSGLASSTDTQYF. DNA for the CDR3: TGTGCCAGCAGTGGTCTAGCGAGCAGCACAGATACGCAGTATTTT.